This TCR beta chain came from a study of response to subunit inactivated influenza vaccine. The germline gives CDR1 SEHNR, CDR2 FQNEAQ (reference sequence). Trimming took 6 bases from V and 5 from J, leaving 13 bases between them. The CDR3 sequence is 13 residues long. TCRdb reprocessed the RT-PCR reads via MiXCR and lists one record per CDR3 protein. In the table there are 650,000 to 800,000 distinct CDR3 sequences, about 14% of which are singletons. This clonotype was picked up a small number of times. The sequences come from PBMCs from blood, collected 14 days before vaccination. The gene calls are TRBV7-9 and TRBJ1-1; D unclear. This receptor was identified in a man aged 45-65 years who received an inactivated influenza vaccine. CDR3 DNA: TGTGCCAGCAGAGAGGGTCTTGGGACTGAAGCTTTCTTT. It translates to CASREGLGTEAFF.